This T cell receptor (beta chain) was recovered during a study of OX40 agonist ivuxolimab in advanced cancers. A note on the overall study: The costimulatory receptor OX40 (CD134) was targeted by ivuxolimab, a fully human IgG2 agonistic monoclonal antibody. Intravenous ivuxolimab was administered to patients every 2 weeks at six dose levels: 0.01, 0.1, 0.3, 1.5, 3 and 10 mg/kg. Of the roughly 52 patients in dose escalation, some 19 had hepatocellular carcinoma, approximately 15 had melanoma, 9 had renal cell carcinoma and 9 had head and neck cancer. In the dose-escalation cohort, 75% to 90% of patients were male, and the mean age was around 65 years with a range of about 20 to 80. Prior anti-PD-1, anti-PD-L1 or anti-CTLA-4 therapy was permitted, and checkpoint inhibitors had been received by about 37% of dose-escalation patients. Three dose-escalation patients achieved partial responses, one with hepatocellular carcinoma and two with cutaneous melanoma. Peripheral TCRbeta sequencing aimed to test whether ivuxolimab altered TCR sequence diversity and caused clonal T-cell expansion. The monotherapy dose-escalation portion (N of about 49 patients) of the phase I ivuxolimab trial is reported in the paper. General findings and caveats noted by the study authors: Low levels of normalized T-cell clonal expansion were also seen in some patients who did not respond. The antigen specificity of the peripheral T cells that underwent clonal expansion was not determined. At doses of 0.1 to 3.0 mg/kg, clonal expansion of both CD4+ and CD8+ T cells in blood was seen between baseline and week 6. In partial responders in the 0.1-3.0 mg/kg groups, normalized peripheral clonal expansion was found to be among the lowest, especially among CD8+ T cells. After ivuxolimab, more expanded clones were found on average in CD8+ T cells than in CD4+ T cells.

As encoded in the germline V gene, CDR1 is SGHRS while CDR2 is YFSETQ. V has 2 bases trimmed and J has 5 bases trimmed; junction bases matching no gene number 6. The CDR3 spans 15 residues, from the cysteine through the phenylalanine. Just the 45-base CDR3 DNA is kept, in frame starting at base 1. Genomic DNA was isolated from the sorted cells so that the TCRbeta CDR3 region could be sequenced. TCRbeta CDR3 regions were sequenced using the immunoSEQ Assay. The table was pulled from immuneACCESS by TCRdb, which kept in-frame rearrangements only. Such tables lose some clones; where checked, under half of the loss comes from unresolved V genes, and the rest has no known cause. This sample comprises some 70,000 clones, just over 85% of them detected only once. The ten largest account for around 0.75% of the sample. The trial excluded patients who had a history of autoimmune disease or who were on systemic immunosuppression. Peripheral blood for TCR sequencing was drawn from every dose cohort at baseline, at cycle 4 day 1 and at cycle 7 day 1. The samples were drawn from a first-in-human, open-label, multicenter phase I dose-escalation trial of ivuxolimab. The trial enrolled adults with locally advanced or metastatic head and neck squamous cell, hepatocellular, melanoma or renal cell carcinoma. CD4+ and CD8+ T cells were sorted separately from peripheral blood before TCR sequencing.

As regards this clone: Its binding antigen is unknown. There are no base qualities to consult, and no much larger clone falls within one base.

This clonotype originated in an adult with an advanced solid tumor such as melanoma, head and neck, liver or kidney cancer. Recombination joined TRBV5-1 with TRBJ2-3, with TRBD2 identical over 9 junction bases. The sequenced sample was CD4+ or CD8+ T cells sorted from blood, obtained in a trial of the OX40 agonist ivuxolimab. The DNA is TGCGCCAGCAGCTTAACAGCGGGGGGCCGAGATACGCAGTATTTT. This is translated as CASSLTAGGRDTQYF.